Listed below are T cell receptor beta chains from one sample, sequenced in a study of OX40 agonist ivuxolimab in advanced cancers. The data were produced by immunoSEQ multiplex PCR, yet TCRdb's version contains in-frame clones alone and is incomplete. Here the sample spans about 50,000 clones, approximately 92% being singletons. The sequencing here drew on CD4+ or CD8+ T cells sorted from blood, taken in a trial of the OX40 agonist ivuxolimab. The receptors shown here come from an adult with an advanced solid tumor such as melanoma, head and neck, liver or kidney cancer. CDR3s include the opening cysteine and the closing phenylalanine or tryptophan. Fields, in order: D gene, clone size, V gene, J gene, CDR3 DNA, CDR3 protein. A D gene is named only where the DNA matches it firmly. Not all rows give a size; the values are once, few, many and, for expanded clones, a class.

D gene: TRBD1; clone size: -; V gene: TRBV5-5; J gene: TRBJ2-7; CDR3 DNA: TGTGCCAGCAGCTCGGACAGGGCGGTCTCCTACGAGCAGTACTTC; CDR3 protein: CASSSDRAVSYEQYF
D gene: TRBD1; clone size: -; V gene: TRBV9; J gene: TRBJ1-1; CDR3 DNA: TGTGCCAGCAGCGCCAATATTAACGGACAGGGAAATGAAGCTTTCTTT; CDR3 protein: CASSANINGQGNEAFF
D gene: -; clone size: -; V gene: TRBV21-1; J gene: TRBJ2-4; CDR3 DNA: TGTGCCAGCAGCAAAGTACGTCGAAGAGCCAAAAACATTCAGTACTTC; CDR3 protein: CASSKVRRRAKNIQYF
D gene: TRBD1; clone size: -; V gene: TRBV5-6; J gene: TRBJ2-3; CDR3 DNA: TGTGCCAGCAGCAGGGGGCCGGGGCAGTATTTT; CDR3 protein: CASSRGPGQYF
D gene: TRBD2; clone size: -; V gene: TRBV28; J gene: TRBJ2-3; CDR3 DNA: TGTGCCAGCAGTCCCAGGCTTAGCGGGAGGGTCTCAGATACGCAGTATTTT; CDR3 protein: CASSPRLSGRVSDTQYF
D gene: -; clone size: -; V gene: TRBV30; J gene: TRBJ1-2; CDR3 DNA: TGTGCCTCCTCCAGGGCAGTAAAGGGCTACACCTTC; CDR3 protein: CASSRAVKGYTF
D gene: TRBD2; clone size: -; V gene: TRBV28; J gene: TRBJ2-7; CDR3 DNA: TGTGCCAGCAGTTTTGTTTGGGGAGGGAACTACGAGCAGTACTTC; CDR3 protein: CASSFVWGGNYEQYF
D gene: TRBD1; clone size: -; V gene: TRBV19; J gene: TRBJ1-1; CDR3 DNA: TGTGCCAGTAGTATGGACAGGGAGGCAATGAACACTGAAGCTTTCTTT; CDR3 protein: CASSMDREAMNTEAFF
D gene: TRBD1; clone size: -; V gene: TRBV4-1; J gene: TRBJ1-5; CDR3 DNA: TGCGCCAGCAGCGAACCGACAGGGGAGGACCAGCCCCAGCATTTT; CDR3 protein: CASSEPTGEDQPQHF
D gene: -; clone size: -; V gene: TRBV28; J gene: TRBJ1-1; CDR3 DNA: TGTGCCAGCAGTACCGACTGGACAGCCCTCTGGCGGGACACTGAAGCTTTCTTT; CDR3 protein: CASSTDWTALWRDTEAFF
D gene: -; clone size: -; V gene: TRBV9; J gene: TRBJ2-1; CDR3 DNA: TGTGCCAGCAGCGGAGCGGTTAGCTCCTACAATGAGCAGTTCTTC; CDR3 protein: CASSGAVSSYNEQFF
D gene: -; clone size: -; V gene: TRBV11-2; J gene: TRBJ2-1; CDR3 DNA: TGTGCCAGCAGCTTAGCGGCGACTAGGAACAATGAGCAGTTCTTC; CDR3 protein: CASSLAATRNNEQFF
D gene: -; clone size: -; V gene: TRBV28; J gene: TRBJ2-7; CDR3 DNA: TGTGCCAGCAGCTACCGAAGCCCCACTTACGAGCAGTACTTC; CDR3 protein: CASSYRSPTYEQYF
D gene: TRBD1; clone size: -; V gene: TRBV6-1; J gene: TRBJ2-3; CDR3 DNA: TGTGCCACAGGGGCCCGGGACAGGGTCTATGATACGCAGTATTTT; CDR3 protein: CATGARDRVYDTQYF
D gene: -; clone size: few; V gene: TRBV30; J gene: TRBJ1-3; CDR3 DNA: TGTGCCTGGGGGGACTCTGGAAACACCATATATTTT; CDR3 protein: CAWGDSGNTIYF
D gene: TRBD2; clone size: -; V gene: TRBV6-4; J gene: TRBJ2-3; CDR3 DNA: TGTGCCAGCAGTCCCCTAGCGGCCCCCTCTAGCACAGATACGCAGTATTTT; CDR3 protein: CASSPLAAPSSTDTQYF
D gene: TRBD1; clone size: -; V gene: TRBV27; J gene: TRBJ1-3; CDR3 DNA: TGTGCCAGCTCCGGGACAGGCGGGAACACCATATATTTT; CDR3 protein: CASSGTGGNTIYF
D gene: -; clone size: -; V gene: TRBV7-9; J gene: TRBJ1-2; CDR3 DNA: TGTGCCAGCAGCCGTATCCAAGGTGGCTACACCTTC; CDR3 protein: CASSRIQGGYTF
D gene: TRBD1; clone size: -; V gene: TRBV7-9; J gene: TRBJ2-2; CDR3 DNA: TGTGCCAGCAGCCCCCCCAGTGGGACAGCAAAGCTCACCGGGGAGCTGTTTTTT; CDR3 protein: CASSPPSGTAKLTGELFF
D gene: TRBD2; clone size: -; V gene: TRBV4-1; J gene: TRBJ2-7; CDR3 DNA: TGCGCCAGCAGCCAAGATTGGGGGCGGGAGGGCCAGTACGAGCAGTACTTC; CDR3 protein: CASSQDWGREGQYEQYF
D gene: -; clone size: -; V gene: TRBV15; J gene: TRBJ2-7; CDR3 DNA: TGTGCCACCAGCAAGGGAAGTGTTAGCGCTTACTACGAGCAGTACTTC; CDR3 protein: CATSKGSVSAYYEQYF
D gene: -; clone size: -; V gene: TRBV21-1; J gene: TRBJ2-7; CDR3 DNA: TGTGCCAGCAGCAATAGTAGGGCCAGGGGCAAGGGACCGGGCCCCTACGAGCAGTACTTC; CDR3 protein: CASSNSRARGKGPGPYEQYF
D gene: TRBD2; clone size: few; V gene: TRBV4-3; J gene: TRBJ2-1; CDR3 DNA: TGCGCCAGCAGCCAAGAAGGAGCGGGAGGGTATCGCAATGAGCAGTTCTTC; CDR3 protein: CASSQEGAGGYRNEQFF
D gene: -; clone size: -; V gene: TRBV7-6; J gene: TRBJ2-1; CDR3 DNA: TGTGCCAGCAGTCCCGGCCCAGGAGGTGGTCATGAGCAGTTCTTC; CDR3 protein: CASSPGPGGGHEQFF
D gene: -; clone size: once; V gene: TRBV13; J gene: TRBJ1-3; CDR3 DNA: TGTGCCAGCAGCTTAGGAAGGGGAAACACCATATATTTT; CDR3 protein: CASSLGRGNTIYF